The next 29 T cell receptor beta chains were all read from a single sample in a study of control samples from healthy donors and cancer patients. TCRdb's copy holds only in-frame clones and misses some; the assay was immunoSEQ multiplex PCR. The sample includes over 40,000 clones, 88% of them seen just once. Sequenced input: PBMCs. The receptors here all came from a man between 45 and 60 years old with head and neck cancer.

The genes are TRBV5-1 and TRBJ2-5; 8 positions agree with TRBD1. The CDR3 has 15 residues. V dropped 4 bases and J dropped 5; count of bases not matched to a gene: 10. CDR1 is SGHRS and CDR2 is YFSETQ in the germline V gene. This chain's CDR3 is CASSGGGRQGETQYF. The CDR3 nucleotides are TGCGCCAGCAGCGGGGGTGGCCGACAGGGGGAGACCCAGTACTTC.

The chain employs TRBV24-1 and TRBJ1-1; the match to TRBD1 covers 7 bases. Trimming at V came to 7 bases and at J to 4 bases, leaving 23 bases not matched to a gene. The CDR3 runs 19 residues. CDR1 and CDR2 from the germline V gene are KGHDR and SFDVKD. CDR3 nucleotide sequence: TGTGCCACCAGCCTATATCGGACAGGATGGGCTCATAACCGCACTGAAGCTTTCTTT. It yields the protein CATSLYRTGWAHNRTEAFF.

The chain recombines TRBV6-5 with TRBJ1-5; possibly TRBD1 for D (5 bases). CDR1 and CDR2 (germline): MNHEY, SVGAGI. CDR3 length equals 15 residues. Trimming shortened V by 6 bases and J by 0 bases, and 12 bases separated the two germline ends. The CDR3 loop reads CASRGRGSSNQPQHF. In nucleotides, the CDR3 is TGTGCCAGCAGGGGACGGGGAAGTAGCAATCAGCCCCAGCATTTT.

This rearrangement joins TRBV27 to TRBJ2-5; 10 positions agree with TRBD1. The CDR3 contains 15 residues. The junction had 3 bases not matched to a gene; V was cut back by 3 bases and J by 2 bases. From germline, CDR1 is MNHEY and CDR2 SMNVEV (reference sequence). Here the CDR3 reads CASSFTDRGQETQYF. The DNA of the CDR3 is TGTGCCAGCAGTTTCACGGACAGGGGGCAAGAGACCCAGTACTTC.

V is TRBV14 and J is TRBJ2-1; D is unclear. The CDR3 consists of 15 residues. Germline V lookup: CDR1 SGHDN, CDR2 FVKESK. The V end lost 2 bases, the J end lost 0 bases, and 8 bases lay between the germline ends. The CDR3 DNA reads as TGTGCCAGCAGCCAAAGATCCCTCTCCTACAATGAGCAGTTCTTC. Its translation is CASSQRSLSYNEQFF.

The chain uses TRBV4-1 and TRBJ1-1; 8 bases match TRBD1. J lost 1 base, V lost 4 bases, and 5 bases had no gene match. Per the germline V gene, CDR1 is MGHRA and CDR2 is YSYEKL. The CDR3 covers 15 residues. The CDR3 DNA follows: TGCGCCAGCAGCCTTGGACAGGGATCGAACACTGAAGCTTTCTTT. It is translated as CASSLGQGSNTEAFF.

This clone was picked up one time. At one end the junction does not follow the germline gene, possibly because of a read error. This sample includes further DNA sequences coding for the same CDR3. The gene calls are TRBV5-6 and TRBJ2-1; 8 positions agree with TRBD2. The germline CDR1 and CDR2 sequences are SGHDT and YYEEEE. This CDR3 is 18 amino acids long. CDR3 residues: CASSLVFSGKEGRDEQFF. The CDR3 DNA follows: TGCGCCAGCAGCTTGGTTTTTAGCGGGAAGGAGGGTCGCGATGAGCAGTTCTTC.

The genes are TRBV11-2 and TRBJ1-6; D remains ambiguous. CDR3 length: 13 residues. V lost 2 bases and J lost 12, with 11 bases in between. Germline V lookup: CDR1 SGHAT, CDR2 FQNNGV. CDR3 DNA sequence: TGTGCCAGCAGCTTATTCGTGTCGGAACCCCTCCACTTT. Amino acid sequence: CASSLFVSEPLHF.

The chain carries TRBV6-1 and TRBJ2-7; 8 bases line up with TRBD1. Germline CDR1 and CDR2: MNHNS and SASEGT. V was clipped by 1 base and J by 0 bases; unmatched bases: 2. The CDR3 covers 15 residues. CDR3: CASSEETGGSYEQYF. DNA of the CDR3: TGTGCCAGCAGTGAAGAAACAGGGGGCTCCTACGAGCAGTACTTC.

The CDR3 is CASSLGSGIRYEQYF. The DNA for the CDR3 is TGTGCCAGCAGCTTAGGGAGCGGGATTAGGTACGAGCAGTACTTC. The chain couples TRBV5-6 to TRBJ2-7, with TRBD2 matching 7 bases. With 2 bases clipped from V and 4 bases from J, the junction kept 9 bases outside the gene matches. Germline CDR1 and CDR2: SGHDT and YYEEEE. The CDR3 spans 15 residues.

The chain recombines TRBV6-1 with TRBJ2-3; 9 bases are a match to TRBD2. CDR3 size: 15 residues. J was trimmed by 4 bases and V by 3 bases; bases with no gene match: 5. Germline values: CDR1 MNHNS, CDR2 SASEGT. The CDR3 sequence: CASSDQAGGPDTQYF. The CDR3 DNA reads as TGTGCCAGCAGTGATCAGGCGGGGGGGCCAGATACGCAGTATTTT.

V and J are TRBV5-1 and TRBJ2-7; no definite D call. Germline V gene lookup returns CDR1 SGHRS and CDR2 YFSETQ. The CDR3 covers 11 residues. The V end was cut by 4 bases, the J end by 0 bases, with 2 bases between. CDR3 in DNA: TGCGCCAGCAGCGGCTCCTACGAGCAGTACTTC. It yields the protein CASSGSYEQYF.

The chain joins TRBV4-2 to TRBJ2-7; a weak D match, TRBD1 (6 bases). The CDR3 sequence is 17 residues long. CDR1 and CDR2 (germline): LGHNA, YNFKEQ. V gave up 4 bases and J gave up 6 bases, with 25 bases separating them. For the CDR3, the DNA is TGTGCCAGCAGCCCTAAACCACCACCCCGAGGGGGATTCGAGCAGTACTTC. Amino acid sequence: CASSPKPPPRGGFEQYF.

The DNA of the CDR3 is TGCGCCAGCAGCCAAGCTTTCGGCACCGGGGAGCTGTTTTTT. Translation: CASSQAFGTGELFF. This chain joins TRBV4-1 and TRBJ2-2; D gene ambiguous. The V end was cut by 1 base, the J end by 4 bases, with 7 bases between. In germline, CDR1 is MGHRA, CDR2 YSYEKL. The CDR3 totals 14 residues.

The gene calls are TRBV29-1 and TRBJ2-2; 7 positions match TRBD2. The germline gives CDR1 SQVTM, CDR2 ANQGSEA. V was clipped by 7 bases and J by 1 base; unmatched bases: 3. The CDR3 loop spans 13 amino acids. DNA of the CDR3: TGCAGCGCCCGGGGGGAGAACACCGGGGAGCTGTTTTTT. Protein: CSARGENTGELFF.

The chain employs TRBV14 and TRBJ2-3, with TRBD2 matching over 7 bases. V shed 4 bases, J shed 9 bases, and the junction held 10 bases outside the gene matches. The CDR3 length is 14 residues. Germline V lookup: CDR1 SGHDN, CDR2 FVKESK. The CDR3 DNA reads as TGTGCCAGCAGCCGTTTCGCGGGAGAGGGGACGCAGTATTTT. Its protein is CASSRFAGEGTQYF.

The genes are TRBV27 and TRBJ1-2; no clear D. CDR1 and CDR2 from the germline V gene are MNHEY and SMNVEV (reference sequence). The CDR3 covers 13 residues. V lost 3 bases and J 0 bases, leaving 5 bases between the germline ends. CDR3 bases: TGTGCCAGCAGTTTTACGTCTAACTATGGCTACACCTTC. Translating gives CASSFTSNYGYTF.

The J gene is TRBJ2-1, the V gene TRBV2; TRBD2 matches 7 bases. Unmatched junction bases numbered 5, after V lost 5 bases and J lost 4 bases. CDR1 is SNHLY, CDR2 FYNNEI, per germline. The CDR3 runs 14 residues. The CDR3 DNA follows: TGTGCCAGCAGTTCCGGGAGGCTTTACAATGAGCAGTTCTTC. This translates into CASSSGRLYNEQFF.

J is TRBJ2-2 and V is TRBV5-1; 7 bases line up with TRBD1. V shed 4 bases and J 2 bases; nucleotides not matched to a gene: 5. Germline V gene data show CDR1 as SGHRS and CDR2 as YFSETQ. The CDR3 runs 15 residues. In DNA, the CDR3 is TGCGCCAGCAGCATAAGGACAGGAAACACCGGGGAGCTGTTTTTT. Translation: CASSIRTGNTGELFF.

The gene calls are TRBV28 and TRBJ2-7, with TRBD2 identical over 8 bases. The CDR3 runs to 16 residues. Germline trimming cut 2 bases from V and 2 bases from J; bases unmatched to any gene: 8. The germline gives CDR1 MDHEN, CDR2 SYDVKM. In DNA form, the CDR3 reads TGTGCCAGCAGTTTAGGCGGCGGGGGGATCCCCTACGAGCAGTACTTC. Translated, it gives CASSLGGGGIPYEQYF.

The V call is TRBV30, the J call TRBJ2-5; D is perhaps TRBD2 (5 bases). TRBJ2-7 matches the DNA end more closely, so the J call is doubtful. The CDR3 length is 14 residues. CDR1 and CDR2 (germline): GTSNPN, SVGIG (reference sequence). CDR3 region: CAWSGTPHHYEQYF. Written as DNA, the CDR3 is TGTGCCTGGAGTGGGACTCCCCATCACTACGAGCAGTACTTC.

This clone was seen a few times. The chain recombines TRBV30 with TRBJ1-5; 8 bases line up with TRBD1. The V gene end was trimmed by 2 bases and the J gene end by 3 bases; junction bases not matched to a gene: 6. The CDR3 is 15 residues long. In germline, CDR1 is GTSNPN, CDR2 SVGIG (reference sequence). CDR3 loop: CAWSRDRGPNQPQHF. In DNA, the CDR3 is TGTGCCTGGAGTAGAGACAGGGGCCCCAATCAGCCCCAGCATTTT.

This chain uses TRBV19 with TRBJ1-2, with D possibly matching TRBD1 (5 bases). Trimming removed 6 bases at V and 7 bases at J, with 24 bases between. CDR1 and CDR2 from the germline V gene are LNHDA and SQIVND (reference sequence). The CDR3 totals 16 residues. CDR3 nucleotide sequence: TGTGCCAGTAGAAACCCCCTCCAGGGCGTTTTGGCTGGCTACACCTTC. Amino acids: CASRNPLQGVLAGYTF. The variable domain in full, completed from reference TRBV19 and TRBJ1-2, reads DGGITQSPKYLFRKEGQNVTLSCEQNLNHDAMYWYRQDPGQGLRLIYYSQIVNDFQKGDIAEGYSVSREKKESFPLTVTSAQKNPTAFYLCASRNPLQGVLAGYTFGSGTRLTVV.

The CDR3 sequence is CASSINRVLGGQETQYF. The CDR3 nucleotides read TGCGCCAGCAGCATCAACAGGGTGTTAGGGGGCCAAGAGACCCAGTACTTC. The chain joins TRBV5-1 to TRBJ2-5, with a weak D call TRBD1 (6 bases). Trimming removed 4 bases at V and 1 base at J, with 20 bases between. The CDR3 length is 17 residues. Germline loops: CDR1 SGHRS, CDR2 YFSETQ.

The chain recombines TRBV7-8 with TRBJ2-5; D is ambiguous. Trimming cost V 1 base and J 6 bases, with 3 bases left between them. The CDR3 spans 11 residues. The V gene's germline CDR1 is SGHVS and CDR2 FQNEAQ. The CDR3 here is CASSLEKTQYF. DNA for the CDR3: TGTGCCAGCAGCTTAGAGAAGACCCAGTACTTC.

This chain joins TRBV11-3 and TRBJ2-1, with 9 positions matching TRBD1. Per germline, CDR1 SGHNT and CDR2 YENEEA. The CDR3 covers 15 residues. Losses at the gene ends were 5 bases for V and 8 bases for J; bases not matched to a gene: 10. The CDR3 sequence is CASSPGTGKADEQFF. The CDR3, as DNA: TGTGCCAGCAGCCCCGGGACAGGGAAAGCGGATGAGCAGTTCTTC.

The chain has TRBV5-1 and TRBJ1-1, with no clear D. This CDR3 region has 14 residues. CDR1 SGHRS and CDR2 YFSETQ come from the germline V gene. Trimming pared 0 bases from V and 1 base from J, leaving 7 bases between. This CDR3 reads CASSLVSQNTEAFF. The DNA of the CDR3 is TGCGCCAGCAGCTTGGTCAGCCAGAACACTGAAGCTTTCTTT.

This chain uses TRBV9 with TRBJ2-3; D is perhaps TRBD2 (5 bases). This CDR3 has 15 residues. Germline V gene lookup returns CDR1 SGDLS and CDR2 YYNGEE. V gave up 2 bases and J gave up 3 bases, with 13 bases separating them. The CDR3 loop is CASSVLRAATDTQYF. CDR3 sequence (DNA): TGTGCCAGCAGCGTGTTGAGGGCGGCGACAGATACGCAGTATTTT.

The chain is built from TRBV30 and TRBJ1-5; D is unclear. CDR1 is GTSNPN, CDR2 SVGIG, per germline (reference sequence). With 0 bases removed from V and 1 base from J, the gap between germline ends came to 7 bases. The CDR3 is made up of 14 amino acids. The CDR3 reads CAWSVLGSNQPQHF. CDR3 nucleotides: TGTGCCTGGAGTGTACTTGGGAGCAATCAGCCCCAGCATTTT.